The 22 T cell receptor beta chains reported below all come from one sample, sequenced in a study of response to subunit inactivated influenza vaccine. TCRdb recomputed calls from the RT-PCR reads with MiXCR, one row per CDR3 protein. Of about 480,000 distinct CDR3 sequences listed, 25% are singletons. The material was CD4+ T cells sorted from PBMCs, obtained less than 6 days after vaccination. These receptors were collected from a man aged 45-60 years who received an inactivated influenza vaccine.

This clonotype occurred a few times. This rearrangement joins TRBV12-3 or TRBV12-4 to TRBJ1-2; the D is unclear. The ends were cut back, 5 bases at V and 3 bases at J, with 10 bases in the middle. The CDR3 consists of 13 residues. In DNA, the CDR3 is TGTGCCAGCAGTGCCGAGGGATACTATGGCTACACCTTC. Translating it yields CASSAEGYYGYTF.

This clonotype was detected many times. The rearrangement joins TRBV6-6 to TRBJ2-7, with D possibly called TRBD1 or TRBD2 (5 bases each). The CDR3 is 13 residues long. V lost 8 bases, J lost 3 bases, and 14 bases lay in between. Germline CDR1 is MNHNY and CDR2 is SVGAGI (reference sequence). CDR3 sequence (DNA): TGTGCCAGCTCGTCCACAGGAGGCTACGAGCAGTACTTC. It translates to CASSSTGGYEQYF.

In this sample, this clonotype turned up a few times. The rearrangement uses TRBV6-2 or TRBV6-3 and TRBJ2-1; 9 nucleotides align to TRBD1. With V trimmed by 7 bases and J by 9 bases, 10 bases remained unmatched. Per the germline V gene, CDR1 is MNHEY and CDR2 is SVGEGT. This CDR3 has 14 residues. CDR3 nucleotides: TGTGCCAGCACAAACAGGGGGCCTAGGAGTGAGCAGTTCTTC. It translates to CASTNRGPRSEQFF.

This clonotype has only a few counts. The V call is TRBV28, the J call TRBJ1-1; D gene unclear. V was cut by 6 bases and J by 8 bases, with 13 bases left in between. The CDR3 runs 12 residues. Germline V gene sequence: CDR1 MDHEN, CDR2 SYDVKM. Written as DNA, the CDR3 is TGTGCCAGCAGCCTAGGGTACGTGGAAGCTTTCTTT. This sequence encodes CASSLGYVEAFF.

Only a few counts were recorded for this clonotype. The chain recombines TRBV20-1 with TRBJ1-2; D unresolved. The CDR3 spans 12 residues. Per germline, CDR1 DFQATT and CDR2 SNEGSKA (reference sequence). V dropped 4 bases and J dropped 0 bases, with 6 bases sitting between them. The DNA for the CDR3 is TGCAGTGCTATCTCAACTAACTATGGCTACACCTTC. Translated, it gives CSAISTNYGYTF.

This clonotype occurred a few times. The gene calls are TRBV5-1 and TRBJ2-1, with 9 bases identical to TRBD1. The V gene's germline CDR1 is SGHRS and CDR2 YFSETQ. J gave up 8 bases and V 1 base, and 13 bases lay outside the gene matches. The length of the CDR3 is 17 residues. CDR3 coding DNA: TGCGCCAGCAGCTTGAGGGTCCCGGGACAGGGAGGCGATGAGCAGTTCTTC. Its protein product is CASSLRVPGQGGDEQFF.

The chain is built from TRBV18 and TRBJ2-4; D remains unclear. Germline CDR1 is KGHSH and CDR2 is LQKENI. The CDR3 is 14 residues long. V dropped 2 bases and J dropped 1 base, with 6 bases sitting between them. The DNA of the CDR3 is TGTGCCAGCTCACCAGAACCGGCCAAAAACATTCAGTACTTC. It codes for CASSPEPAKNIQYF.

This sequence joins TRBV12-3 or TRBV12-4 and TRBJ2-5; D gene unclear. Trimming stripped 2 bases from V and 0 bases from J, with 10 bases between. The CDR3 length is 15 residues. In DNA, the CDR3 is TGTGCCAGCAGTTTACGAATGGAGTACCAAGAGACCCAGTACTTC. Amino acids: CASSLRMEYQETQYF.

This chain links TRBV6-1 with TRBJ2-7; the D is unclear. There are 12 residues in the CDR3. Trimming took off 4 bases at V and 2 bases at J, with 6 bases between the two ends. From germline, CDR1 is MNHNS and CDR2 SASEGT. DNA of the CDR3: TGTGCCAGCAGTGCCGGAGCCTACGAGCAGTACTTC. Amino acids: CASSAGAYEQYF.

The rearrangement joins TRBV18 to TRBJ2-7, with unresolved D. CDR1 KGHSH and CDR2 LQKENI come from the germline V gene. The CDR3 length is 13 residues. The V gene lost 6 bases and the J gene lost 6 bases, with 15 bases spanning the gap. In DNA, the CDR3 is TGTGCCAGCTCCCATAATAAGGCTACCGAGCAGTACTTC. It codes for CASSHNKATEQYF.

The V gene is TRBV7-2, the J gene TRBJ2-3, with TRBD2 matching over 13 bases. Germline CDR1 is SGHTA and CDR2 is FQGNSA. CDR3 length: 17 residues. V was pared by 4 bases and J by 9 bases, with 13 bases of the junction left unmatched. The CDR3 DNA follows: TGTGCCAGCAGCTCCCCGGGACTAGCGGGGCCCCAGGGGACGCAGTATTTT. This sequence encodes CASSSPGLAGPQGTQYF.

The chain links TRBV6-5 to TRBJ1-5; TRBD1 is a possible D gene (6 bases). The CDR3 totals 15 residues. Trimming cost V 2 bases and J 6 bases, with 14 bases left between them. Germline-derived CDR1 and CDR2 are MNHEY and SVGAGI. Here the CDR3 reads CASSYVSGAGQPQHF. As DNA, the CDR3 is TGTGCCAGCAGTTACGTATCGGGGGCCGGTCAGCCCCAGCATTTT.

The V gene is TRBV9, the J gene TRBJ1-1; D unresolved. Germline V lookup: CDR1 SGDLS, CDR2 YYNGEE. The CDR3 has 14 amino acids. The V end was cut by 0 bases, the J end by 1 base, with 7 bases between. In nucleotides, the CDR3 is TGTGCCAGCAGCGTAGGCAGCACGAACACTGAAGCTTTCTTT. Its protein is CASSVGSTNTEAFF.

The rearrangement links TRBV10-3 to TRBJ2-2, with TRBD2 matching over 13 bases. V lost 10 bases, J lost 6 bases, and 5 bases stayed unmatched. The V gene's germline CDR1 is ENHRY and CDR2 SYGVKD. The CDR3 runs to 14 residues. The CDR3, as DNA: TGTGCCACCGGACTAGCGGGGGACCCCGGGGAGCTGTTTTTT. Its translation: CATGLAGDPGELFF.

The chain is built from TRBV5-1 and TRBJ2-3; D possibly uses TRBD1 or TRBD2 (6 bases each). This CDR3 spans 18 amino acids. V gave up 0 bases and J gave up 2 bases, with 19 bases separating them. Germline CDR1 reads SGHRS; CDR2 reads YFSETQ. CDR3 loop: CASSLGLPGAGSTDTQYF. CDR3 in DNA: TGCGCCAGCAGCTTGGGCCTTCCGGGGGCAGGTTCCACAGATACGCAGTATTTT.

The V call is TRBV7-2, the J call TRBJ2-1; 7 bases line up with TRBD1. The J segment lost 9 bases and the V segment lost 5 bases, leaving 7 bases of the junction unmatched. From germline, CDR1 is SGHTA and CDR2 FQGNSA. The CDR3 length is 13 residues. The chain's CDR3 is CASSPQGVGEQFF. The CDR3 DNA reads TGTGCCAGCAGCCCCCAGGGGGTGGGTGAGCAGTTCTTC.

J is TRBJ1-1 and V is TRBV4-1; D not certain. The V end lost 5 bases, the J end lost 5 bases, and 18 bases lay between the germline ends. This CDR3 region has 15 residues. Germline assignment: CDR1 MGHRA and CDR2 YSYEKL. CDR3 nucleotide sequence: TGCGCCAGCAGCAGAACGGGTAGGTCTTGGACTGAAGCTTTCTTT. It codes for CASSRTGRSWTEAFF.

This clonotype was recorded many times. The chain couples TRBV12-3 or TRBV12-4 to TRBJ1-4; D ambiguous. The V end lost 5 bases, the J end lost 8 bases, and 12 bases lay between the germline ends. The CDR3 consists of 13 residues. CDR3 in DNA: TGTGCCAGCAGTCTTGGGCAGCGGGAAAAACTGTTTTTT. It encodes CASSLGQREKLFF.

This rearrangement joins TRBV10-3 to TRBJ1-1; D gene ambiguous. In germline, CDR1 is ENHRY, CDR2 SYGVKD. Trimming removed 3 bases at V and 1 base at J, with 9 bases between. The CDR3 length is 14 residues. The CDR3 here is CAISDGVPNTEAFF. CDR3 bases: TGTGCCATCAGTGATGGGGTCCCGAACACTGAAGCTTTCTTT.

This clonotype was found a few times. This rearrangement joins TRBV28 to TRBJ1-1; 8 bases align to TRBD1. CDR1 and CDR2 (germline): MDHEN, SYDVKM. The CDR3 runs to 17 residues. Germline trimming cut 1 base from V and 0 bases from J; bases unmatched to any gene: 7. CDR3 nucleotide sequence: TGTGCCAGCAGTTTATTGGGCAGGGGGCGTATGAACACTGAAGCTTTCTTT. Translating gives CASSLLGRGRMNTEAFF.

This clonotype was detected a few times. The genes are TRBV6-1 and TRBJ2-5, with 11 bases matching TRBD1. The CDR3 consists of 14 residues. Germline V gene data show CDR1 as MNHNS and CDR2 as SASEGT. V trimming: 7 bases; J trimming: 5 bases; junction bases outside the gene matches: 6. CDR3 sequence reads: CASMDRGLLETQYF. CDR3 bases: TGTGCCAGCATGGACAGGGGGCTTTTGGAGACCCAGTACTTC.

This chain connects TRBV6-2 or TRBV6-3 to TRBJ1-5; no clear D. The germline V and J ends were trimmed by 0 bases and 4 bases, with 10 bases remaining between them. CDR3 length: 15 residues. Germline V CDR1 and CDR2: MNHEY, SVGEGT. CDR3 sequence: CASSYSPGLNQPQHF. The CDR3 DNA sequence: TGTGCCAGCAGTTACTCTCCCGGGTTAAATCAGCCCCAGCATTTT.